The entry below gives a single T cell receptor beta chain sequence along with its context. How the authors handled the data: Reference gene primers were amplified, and this amplification served to estimate nucleated cell counts. Using immunoSEQ multiplex PCR, the repertoire was profiled, and TCRdb retains in-frame clones only, with some absent. For V, J and clone size, that table is used; D and trimming come from the DNA. The sample lists approximately 200,000 clones, less than 90% occurring once. The data originate from a study of blood T cell repertoires in COVID-19. Study overall: The United States, Italy and Spain provided the acute and convalescent COVID-19 samples. PBMCs, B-cell-depleted T cells, or T cells provided the cDNA or gDNA that made up the material.

Germline CDR1 and CDR2: SGHVS and FQNEAQ. The CDR3 runs 10 residues. V was shortened by 5 bases and J by 7 bases, with 5 bases between the two germline ends. The sample comprised peripheral blood. The sequence was obtained from a woman aged 80 or over with COVID-19, enrolled during active disease. The chain combines TRBV7-8 with TRBJ1-1; D gene ambiguous. In DNA form, the CDR3 reads TGTGCCAGCAGCCCCGGTGAAGCTTTCTTT. Translating gives CASSPGEAFF. The whole variable domain, filled in from reference TRBV7-8 and TRBJ1-1, reads GAGVSQSPRYKVAKRGQDVALRCDPISGHVSLFWYQQALGQGPEFLTYFQNEAQLDKSGLPSDRFFAERPEGSVSTLKIQRTQQEDSAVYLCASSPGEAFFGQGTRLTVV.